The 10 T cell receptor beta chains presented below share a single source sample, sequenced in a study of CD8+ T cells in alopecia areata. RNA extraction was followed by reverse transcription into cDNA, which acted as the sequencing template. Using immunoSEQ multiplex PCR, the repertoire was profiled, and TCRdb retains in-frame clones only, with some absent. In the table there are 150,000 to 200,000 clones, under 70% of which are singletons. Stated treatment: oral pan-JAK inhibitor, 5-10 mg twice daily. The sequenced sample was CD4+ T cells sorted from blood, obtained at week 4, from a patient treated with tofacitinib. The source is a human donor with alopecia areata.

The rearrangement links TRBV2 to TRBJ2-7, with 7 bases fitting TRBD1. CDR1 and CDR2 from the germline V gene are SNHLY and FYNNEI. Unmatched junction bases numbered 2, after V lost 3 bases and J lost 12 bases. The CDR3 is 10 residues long. The CDR3 reads CASSDDRVYF. For the CDR3, the DNA is TGTGCCAGCAGTGACGACAGGGTGTACTTC.

This chain connects TRBV4-1 to TRBJ2-1, with D unresolved. Germline lookup yields CDR1 MGHRA and CDR2 YSYEKL. CDR3 length: 12 residues. Trimming cost V 4 bases and J 11 bases, with 12 bases left between them. CDR3 nucleotide sequence: TGCGCCAGCAGCCCCCATGGGGAAAAGCAGTTCTTC. Protein sequence: CASSPHGEKQFF.

The rearrangement joins TRBV19 to TRBJ1-2, with a possible D match to TRBD1 (5 bases). The length of the CDR3 is 12 residues. The germline V and J ends were trimmed by 9 bases and 5 bases, with 13 bases remaining between them. Germline-derived CDR1 and CDR2 are LNHDA and SQIVND (reference sequence). This CDR3 reads CASSDRLYGYTF. As DNA, the CDR3 is TGTGCCAGCAGTGACAGACTTTATGGCTACACCTTC.

This clone was observed a handful of times. The chain links TRBV29-1 to TRBJ2-7; the D gene could be TRBD1 or TRBD2 (5 bases each). Trimming left V 5 bases short and J 5 bases short, with 16 bases between. Germline CDR1 and CDR2: SQVTM and ANQGSEA. The CDR3 consists of 13 residues. The CDR3 DNA reads TGCAGCGTTACCCGGGACCCGGCGGACGAGCAGTACTTC. Translated, it gives CSVTRDPADEQYF.

CDR3 nucleotides: TGCGCCAGCAGCCAAGAGATGAACACTGAAGCTTTCTTT. It specifies CASSQEMNTEAFF. This rearrangement joins TRBV4-3 to TRBJ1-1, with D unresolved. Looked up from germline, CDR1 is LGHNA and CDR2 is YSLEER. This CDR3 contains 13 residues. Trimming took off 0 bases at V and 0 bases at J, with 2 bases between the two ends.

This clone was observed a single time. The CDR3 region is CAWSVQLVNTGELFF. In nucleotides, the CDR3 is TGTGCCTGGAGTGTACAGCTAGTCAACACCGGGGAGCTGTTTTTT. The rearrangement joins TRBV30 to TRBJ2-2; no clear D gene. The V gene's germline CDR1 is GTSNPN and CDR2 SVGIG (reference sequence). The CDR3 totals 15 residues. V dropped 0 bases and J dropped 2 bases, with 10 bases sitting between them.

This chain links TRBV29-1 with TRBJ2-5; weak D call: TRBD2 (5 bases). The CDR3 has 12 amino acids. V dropped 7 bases and J dropped 5 bases, with 14 bases sitting between them. Germline V gene sequence: CDR1 SQVTM, CDR2 ANQGSEA. The DNA of the CDR3 is TGCAGCGCTGCGGGCGATGGGGAGACCCAGTACTTC. Protein: CSAAGDGETQYF.

The V and J genes are TRBV30 and TRBJ1-3; a weak D match, TRBD1 (5 bases). The CDR3 length is 13 residues. V was clipped by 0 bases and J by 7 bases, with 10 bases between them. CDR1 and CDR2 from the germline V gene are GTSNPN and SVGIG (reference sequence). CDR3 sequence (DNA): TGTGCCTGGAGTGTGGACACGCCGAACACCATATATTTT. It specifies CAWSVDTPNTIYF.

V is TRBV4-2 and J is TRBJ1-2; D gene ambiguous. This CDR3 has 13 amino acids. V was clipped by 0 bases and J by 4 bases, with 6 bases between them. Germline CDR1 reads LGHNA; CDR2 reads YNFKEQ. The CDR3 region is CASSQDHGYGYTF. The CDR3 region has the DNA TGTGCCAGCAGCCAAGATCATGGCTATGGCTACACCTTC.

This chain connects TRBV30 to TRBJ1-1; D ambiguous. Trimming removed 8 bases at V and 1 base at J, with 14 bases between. Germline V gives CDR1 GTSNPN, CDR2 SVGIG (reference sequence). CDR3 length: 13 residues. Here the CDR3 DNA reads TGTGCCCAAAAACCAGCGAGGAACACTGAAGCTTTCTTT. Its translation: CAQKPARNTEAFF.